The 32 T cell receptor beta chains in this list originate from one sample, sequenced in a study of response to subunit inactivated influenza vaccine. TCRdb itself ran the RT-PCR reads through MiXCR, one entry per CDR3 protein. Of about 780,000 distinct CDR3 sequences in the sample, about 18% were seen once. The starting material was PBMCs from blood, obtained around 5 days after vaccination. The receptors stem from a middle-aged man who received an inactivated influenza vaccine.

This clonotype has a handful of counts. The chain employs TRBV4-1 and TRBJ2-7, with D perhaps TRBD1 (6 bases). Germline CDR1 MGHRA, CDR2 YSYEKL. CDR3 length equals 17 residues. Trimming removed 0 bases at V and 4 bases at J, with 19 bases between. The CDR3 DNA reads TGCGCCAGCAGCCAAGACCCAACCAGGGGCACGCGGTACGAGCAGTACTTC. Amino acid sequence: CASSQDPTRGTRYEQYF.

The genes are TRBV18 and TRBJ2-1; no firm D call. Germline V gene lookup returns CDR1 KGHSH and CDR2 LQKENI. The CDR3 covers 13 residues. V was shortened by 5 bases and J by 12 bases, with 17 bases between the two germline ends. The DNA for the CDR3 is TGTGCCAGCTCAACGCGATCAGACTCGGGGCAGTTCTTC. This encodes CASSTRSDSGQFF. The full variable domain, rest sourced from reference TRBV18 and TRBJ2-1, is NAGVMQNPRHLVRRRGQEARLRCSPMKGHSHVYWYRQLPEEGLKFMVYLQKENIIDESGMPKERFSAEFPKEGPSILRIQQVVRGDSAAYFCASSTRSDSGQFFGPGTRLTVL.

This clonotype was found a few times. The chain links TRBV10-3 to TRBJ2-5; the D is unclear. The CDR3 extends over 14 amino acids. CDR1 is ENHRY and CDR2 is SYGVKD in the germline V gene. Trimming pared 3 bases from V and 1 base from J, leaving 9 bases between. The CDR3 here is CAISDPLTQETQYF. The CDR3 region has the DNA TGTGCCATCAGTGACCCCCTAACCCAAGAGACCCAGTACTTC.

This chain links TRBV12-3 or TRBV12-4 with TRBJ2-3, with TRBD1 as a possible D gene (5 bases). The length of the CDR3 is 13 residues. V lost 8 bases, J lost 2 bases, and 11 bases lay in between. The CDR3 reads CASGLGPTDTQYF. The CDR3 region has the DNA TGTGCCAGCGGCCTGGGGCCCACAGATACGCAGTATTTT.

This clonotype was picked up a small number of times. The chain carries TRBV20-1 and TRBJ2-1; TRBD2 is a possible D gene (6 bases). This CDR3 is 14 amino acids long. CDR1 DFQATT and CDR2 SNEGSKA come from the germline V gene (reference sequence). Trimming removed 0 bases at V and 6 bases at J, with 12 bases between. The CDR3 DNA sequence: TGCAGTGCTAGAGATTATCGGGAGTTCAATGAGCAGTTCTTC. This gives the protein CSARDYREFNEQFF.

This clonotype was counted only a few times. The rearrangement joins TRBV6-6 to TRBJ2-7, with TRBD1 matching 9 bases. This CDR3 is 12 amino acids long. The V segment lost 5 bases and the J segment 6 bases; nucleotides outside the gene matches: 2. CDR1 is MNHNY, CDR2 SVGAGI, per germline (reference sequence). The DNA of the CDR3 is TGTGCCAGCAGTGACAGGGGGGTCGAGCAGTACTTC. As protein: CASSDRGVEQYF.

The V call is TRBV4-2, the J call TRBJ2-1; D unresolved. This CDR3 contains 15 residues. V was clipped by 2 bases and J by 0 bases, with 8 bases between them. Per germline, CDR1 LGHNA and CDR2 YNFKEQ. The CDR3 reads CASSQSWASYNEQFF. Here the CDR3 DNA reads TGTGCCAGCAGCCAATCCTGGGCCTCCTACAATGAGCAGTTCTTC.

The chain combines TRBV7-6 with TRBJ1-2; 7 bases align to TRBD1. Germline trimming cut 1 base from V and 7 bases from J; bases unmatched to any gene: 6. Germline lookup yields CDR1 SGHVS and CDR2 FNYEAQ. The CDR3 has 14 residues. CDR3 loop: CASSLGTGGGGYTF. CDR3 DNA sequence: TGTGCCAGCAGCTTAGGGACAGGAGGAGGTGGCTACACCTTC.

On this clonotype itself: Sequence at one end of the junction differs from germline and may be a read error. The V gene is TRBV20-1, the J gene TRBJ2-2; 7 bases line up with TRBD1. Per germline, CDR1 DFQATT and CDR2 SNEGSKA (reference sequence). The CDR3 totals 14 residues. CDR3 coding DNA: TGCAGTGCTAGCAAGACAGGGAACCCCGGGGAGCTGTTTTTT. Encoded protein: CSASKTGNPGELFF.

The chain uses TRBV18 and TRBJ2-1; the D gene is possibly TRBD1 (5 bases). The CDR3 is made up of 14 amino acids. Per the germline V gene, CDR1 is KGHSH and CDR2 is LQKENI. Trimming took off 6 bases at V and 8 bases at J, with 17 bases between the two ends. CDR3 sequence (DNA): TGTGCCAGCTCCCTGGGCGAAGGGGCGTATGAGCAGTTCTTC. Amino acid sequence: CASSLGEGAYEQFF.

The sample holds many counts of this clonotype. V is TRBV12-3 or TRBV12-4 and J is TRBJ2-5, with D possibly TRBD2 on 6 matching bases. Trimming left V 7 bases short and J 12 bases short, with 9 bases between. This CDR3 has 9 residues. CDR3 nucleotides: TGTGCCAGCAAGTGGGGGGAGTACTTC. Amino acid sequence: CASKWGEYF.

This clonotype turned up a few times. The V gene is TRBV7-3, the J gene TRBJ2-3; D is uncertain. V lost 0 bases and J lost 4, with 5 bases in between. Germline CDR1 is SGHTA and CDR2 is FQGTGA. CDR3 length: 13 amino acids. Here the CDR3 DNA reads TGTGCCAGCAGCTTAACAGGTTCAGATACGCAGTATTTT. Translated, it gives CASSLTGSDTQYF.

V and J are TRBV10-3 and TRBJ2-1; 7 bases agree with TRBD1. CDR3 length: 17 amino acids. In germline, CDR1 is ENHRY, CDR2 SYGVKD. Trimming removed 2 bases from V and 5 bases from J; junction bases left unmatched: 12. The CDR3 nucleotides are TGTGCCATCAGTGAGGGACCGGGACAGTCTACTAACAATGAGCAGTTCTTC. Amino acids: CAISEGPGQSTNNEQFF.

The chain uses TRBV11-3 and TRBJ2-3, with TRBD2 identical over 11 bases. Germline V gives CDR1 SGHNT, CDR2 YENEEA. The CDR3 contains 15 residues. With V trimmed by 5 bases and J by 2 bases, 3 bases remained unmatched. CDR3 bases: TGTGCCAGCAGCCCTAGCGGGAGGACCACAGATACGCAGTATTTT. It encodes CASSPSGRTTDTQYF.

The chain combines TRBV5-1 with TRBJ2-6; 8 bases are shared with TRBD1. The CDR3 covers 18 residues. J was trimmed by 0 bases and V by 3 bases; bases with no gene match: 8. The germline gives CDR1 SGHRS, CDR2 YFSETQ. The CDR3 spells CASSSIGTGASGANVLTF. CDR3 bases: TGCGCCAGCAGCTCGATAGGGACAGGCGCCTCTGGGGCCAACGTCCTGACTTTC.

The rearrangement links TRBV6-2 or TRBV6-3 to TRBJ1-5; weak D call: TRBD1 (6 bases). Trimming removed 5 bases at V and 7 bases at J, with 21 bases between. The CDR3 is made up of 16 amino acids. The V gene's germline CDR1 is MNHEY and CDR2 SVGEGT. The CDR3 loop reads CASSPPERGWAQPQHF. The DNA for the CDR3 is TGTGCCAGCAGTCCACCCGAAAGGGGGTGGGCCCAGCCCCAGCATTTT.

This clonotype occurred many times. The gene calls are TRBV12-3 or TRBV12-4 and TRBJ2-2; D gene ambiguous. The CDR3 totals 15 residues. Trimming shortened V by 7 bases and J by 7 bases, and 19 bases separated the two germline ends. In DNA form, the CDR3 reads TGTGCCAGCACCCTGTCGGACCACGTGGGCGGGGAGCTGTTTTTT. As protein: CASTLSDHVGGELFF.

In this sample, this clonotype turned up many times. The chain carries TRBV29-1 and TRBJ2-1; D may be TRBD1 (5 bases). The germline V and J ends were trimmed by 2 bases and 0 bases, with 20 bases remaining between them. Germline V lookup: CDR1 SQVTM, CDR2 ANQGSEA. The CDR3 extends over 18 amino acids. CDR3 nucleotide sequence: TGCAGCGTTGAATTAAGGGGCGGTCAATCTTACTCCTACAATGAGCAGTTCTTC. Residues: CSVELRGGQSYSYNEQFF.

This clonotype appeared many times. The chain combines TRBV20-1 with TRBJ2-5, with TRBD1 matching 8 bases. With V trimmed by 3 bases and J by 4 bases, 4 bases remained unmatched. Germline assignment: CDR1 DFQATT and CDR2 SNEGSKA (reference sequence). The length of the CDR3 is 13 residues. CDR3 in DNA: TGCAGTGCTAGTGTGGACAGGGCAGAGACCCAGTACTTC. Translation: CSASVDRAETQYF.

This clonotype has more than one count but fewer than ten. J is TRBJ2-7 and V is TRBV12-3 or TRBV12-4; no clear D. The CDR3 sequence is 13 residues long. The V end lost 0 bases, the J end lost 6 bases, and 9 bases lay between the germline ends. CDR3 in DNA: TGTGCCAGCAGTTTAGCCCAGTGGTTCGAGCAGTACTTC. Amino acids: CASSLAQWFEQYF.

This sequence joins TRBV24-1 and TRBJ2-1; D perhaps matches TRBD2 (6 bases). Trimming stripped 9 bases from V and 6 bases from J, with 29 bases between. The CDR3 runs 18 residues. Germline values: CDR1 KGHDR, CDR2 SFDVKD. The CDR3 region is CATLRGLTSSAGSNEQFF. For the CDR3, the DNA is TGTGCCACCCTGAGAGGCCTCACGAGTAGCGCGGGAAGCAATGAGCAGTTCTTC.

The J gene is TRBJ1-6, the V gene TRBV5-1; 7 bases map to TRBD1. This CDR3 is 13 amino acids long. Germline lookup yields CDR1 SGHRS and CDR2 YFSETQ. Trimming took 3 bases from V and 6 from J; bases not matched to a gene: 0. The CDR3 loop is CASSWDSNSPLHF. The CDR3 DNA is TGCGCCAGCAGCTGGGACAGTAATTCACCCCTCCACTTT.

This clonotype was picked up a small number of times. The rearrangement joins TRBV20-1 to TRBJ1-3; D is unclear. V shed 2 bases and J shed 0 bases, with 14 bases lying between them. This CDR3 spans 16 amino acids. The V gene's germline CDR1 is DFQATT and CDR2 SNEGSKA (reference sequence). CDR3: CSARPPPGFSGNTIYF. DNA of the CDR3: TGCAGTGCTAGACCCCCCCCGGGTTTCTCTGGAAACACCATATATTTT.

The V call is TRBV20-1, the J call TRBJ2-7, with D possibly TRBD2 on 5 matching bases. The CDR3 is 15 residues long. Trimming removed 0 bases at V and 2 bases at J, with 14 bases between. Germline CDR1 and CDR2: DFQATT and SNEGSKA (reference sequence). CDR3 amino acids: CSARDDWAGTYEQYF. The DNA for the CDR3 is TGCAGTGCTAGAGATGACTGGGCGGGCACCTACGAGCAGTACTTC.

This clonotype was detected only a few times. This chain links TRBV24-1 with TRBJ2-1; 7 positions agree with TRBD1. The CDR3 is 16 amino acids. V shed 4 bases and J 1 base; nucleotides not matched to a gene: 6. In germline, CDR1 is KGHDR, CDR2 SFDVKD. CDR3: CATSDPGTESYNEQFF. Here the CDR3 DNA reads TGTGCCACCAGTGACCCCGGGACAGAGTCCTACAATGAGCAGTTCTTC.

The rearrangement links TRBV20-1 to TRBJ2-1; TRBD1 might be the D (6 bases). CDR3 length: 15 amino acids. Between the trimmed V and J ends, which lost 6 bases and 4 bases, there was a span of 19 bases. The germline V gene encodes CDR1 DFQATT and CDR2 SNEGSKA (reference sequence). The DNA of the CDR3 is TGCAGTGCGCCAGCGAGGGGGTCTCCTTACAATGAGCAGTTCTTC. This gives the protein CSAPARGSPYNEQFF.

The chain has TRBV20-1 and TRBJ2-1, with 10 bases aligning to TRBD2. CDR3 length equals 12 residues. With 4 bases clipped from V and 7 bases from J, the junction kept 1 base outside the gene matches. CDR1 is DFQATT and CDR2 is SNEGSKA in the germline V gene (reference sequence). This chain's CDR3 is CSATSGRNEQFF. The CDR3 DNA is TGCAGTGCTACTAGCGGGAGAAATGAGCAGTTCTTC.

This clonotype has ten or more counts. The V call is TRBV6-2 or TRBV6-3, the J call TRBJ1-5, with D uncertain. V shed 1 base and J shed 8 bases, with 9 bases lying between them. This CDR3 is 13 amino acids long. Looked up from germline, CDR1 is MNHEY and CDR2 is SVGEGT. CDR3 sequence reads: CASSYYTAEPQHF. In DNA, the CDR3 is TGTGCCAGCAGTTACTACACGGCCGAGCCCCAGCATTTT.

This clonotype has a handful of counts. The rearrangement joins TRBV20-1 to TRBJ2-7, with TRBD2 as a possible D gene (6 bases). Trimming stripped 4 bases from V and 1 base from J, with 23 bases between. The length of the CDR3 is 17 residues. Germline lookup yields CDR1 DFQATT and CDR2 SNEGSKA (reference sequence). The CDR3 spells CSANLYASVERSYEQYF. As DNA, the CDR3 is TGCAGTGCTAACTTGTATGCTAGCGTTGAAAGGTCCTACGAGCAGTACTTC.

There are many counts of this clonotype. CDR3 coding DNA: TGCGCCAGCAGCTCGCCTGGGATAGATACGCAGTATTTT. The encoded protein is CASSSPGIDTQYF. The chain combines TRBV5-1 with TRBJ2-3; D not resolved. CDR1 is SGHRS and CDR2 is YFSETQ in the germline V gene. The CDR3 spans 13 residues. V gave up 3 bases and J gave up 5 bases, with 10 bases separating them.

This clonotype has only a few counts. The rearrangement links TRBV25-1 to TRBJ1-2; D perhaps matches TRBD1 (5 bases). Germline loops: CDR1 MGHDK, CDR2 SYGVNS. The CDR3 spans 14 residues. The ends were cut back, 1 base at V and 5 bases at J, with 11 bases in the middle. The CDR3 sequence is CASSESGRAYGYTF. Written as DNA, the CDR3 is TGTGCCAGCAGTGAATCGGGCAGGGCTTATGGCTACACCTTC.

This clonotype was picked up one time. Likely a read error: the CDR3 ends without its conserved phenylalanine or tryptophan. The limits of the CDR3 on the DNA are not certain, so only TCRdb's listed CDR3 is given. The rearrangement joins TRBV7-9 to TRBJ2-1; the table names TRBD1, a call not compared with the DNA. Per the germline V gene, CDR1 is SEHNR and CDR2 is FQNEAQ (reference sequence). The CDR3 region is 11 residues in length, termini included. This CDR3 reads CASSLGDWAML.